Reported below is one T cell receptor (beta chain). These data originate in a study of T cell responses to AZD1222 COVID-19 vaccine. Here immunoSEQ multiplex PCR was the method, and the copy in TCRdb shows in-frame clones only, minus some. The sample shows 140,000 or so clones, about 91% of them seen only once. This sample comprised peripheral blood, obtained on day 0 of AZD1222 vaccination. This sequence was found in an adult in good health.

The DNA for the CDR3 is TGTGCCAGCAGTTTTAAGGGAATAGGCAACTGGGGTGGCTACACCTTC. Residues: CASSFKGIGNWGGYTF. V is TRBV6-5 and J is TRBJ1-2; no firm D call. Germline loops: CDR1 MNHEY, CDR2 SVGAGI. CDR3 length: 16 residues. Trimming removed 4 bases from V and 7 bases from J, with 22 bases in between.